The rows below give T cell receptor beta chains drawn from one sample of a study of spatial heterogeneity in lung cancer. TCRdb redid the calling of the 5' RACE reads with MiXCR, one entry per CDR3 protein. This table has over 10,000 distinct CDR3 sequences, about 14% appearing once. The sequenced sample was PBMCs, obtained at surgery. All receptors derive from a male donor with early-stage non-small cell lung cancer. Both conserved end residues are part of each CDR3. A D gene is named only where the DNA matches it firmly.

v_gene	d_gene	CDR3aa
TRBV5-1	TRBD1	CASSIQGIETEAFF
TRBV4-1	NA	CASSQREGSGELFF
TRBV5-6	NA	CASSLEGAYTQYF
TRBV25-1	TRBD1	CASSYGQGQAFF
TRBV20-1	NA	CSAREEGKNTGELFF
TRBV29-1	NA	CSTLRGPDTEAFF
TRBV29-1	NA	CSVGAGFF
TRBV6-2/TRBV6-3	NA	CASNQGINQPQHF
TRBV5-1	TRBD2	CASSQSPGTSGGKKTQYF
TRBV4-3	NA	CASSRTRRNSPLHF
TRBV6-5	NA	CASSSVPFGIEQFF
TRBV28	NA	CASSPLVGGSYEQYF
TRBV28	TRBD2	CASSLIGLAGASYNEQFF
TRBV6-1	NA	CASSGRPLDF
TRBV20-1	NA	CSALRASISTDTQYF
TRBV5-6	TRBD2	CASSSGGSYEQYF
TRBV20-1	TRBD1	CSAQTGGLGYTF
TRBV4-2	NA	CASSPFLTDTQYF
TRBV20-1	NA	CSASRLRINQPQHF
TRBV20-1	NA	CSAIGTPSRPDTQYF
TRBV29-1	NA	CSVGKGPSDTQYF
TRBV4-2	NA	CASSQEVSGAGKYQETQYF
TRBV14	NA	CASSQDHSLRDGNTGELFF
TRBV29-1	TRBD1	CSVSTGRNTEAFF
TRBV19	NA	CASSREFADTQYF
TRBV28	NA	CASSYLTGSGNTIYF
TRBV13	NA	CASSPGRRETQYF
TRBV4-3	NA	CASSQTNRGLYEQYF
TRBV7-8	NA	CASSPDWGEQYF
TRBV12-5	TRBD1	CASGLPRTGGSTEAFF
TRBV20-1	NA	CSAIGQGRGNEQYF
TRBV5-1	NA	CASSLEGRRLYF
TRBV12-3/TRBV12-4	TRBD2	CASTLSAAGGFNEQFF
TRBV4-2	NA	CASSQDTDTQYF
TRBV7-2	NA	CASSLRGFETQYF
TRBV10-3	NA	CAIQGAAVGPYEQYF
TRBV20-1	NA	CKLTDGTNYGYTF
TRBV4-1	NA	CASSTPKRGDTEAFF
TRBV5-1	NA	CASSLESQKETQYF
TRBV7-2	TRBD2	CASIHSGGAVELFF
TRBV10-3	NA	CAIGGAGGNTIYF
TRBV7-9	NA	CAGSLQALPTEAFF
TRBV15	TRBD2	CATSSHPSGEYEQYF
TRBV11-2	NA	CASSLGPGDNQPQHF
TRBV4-3	NA	CASSQDGFSNTGELFF
TRBV6-5	TRBD2	CASSPYSSGAIYNEQFF
TRBV7-2	NA	CASSLAGQGETQYF
TRBV5-1	NA	CASSLGTSRQETQYF
TRBV4-1	TRBD1	CASSQTPGGTGYEQYF
TRBV28	NA	CASSFRGSGNTIYF
TRBV2	NA	CASIEGSSYEQYF
TRBV7-9	TRBD1	CASSLKGAVGELFF
TRBV7-8	TRBD2	CASSLGLAGARTDTQYF
TRBV7-9	NA	CASSSVRGPTDSGANVLTF
TRBV14	NA	CASSHPGLYEQYF